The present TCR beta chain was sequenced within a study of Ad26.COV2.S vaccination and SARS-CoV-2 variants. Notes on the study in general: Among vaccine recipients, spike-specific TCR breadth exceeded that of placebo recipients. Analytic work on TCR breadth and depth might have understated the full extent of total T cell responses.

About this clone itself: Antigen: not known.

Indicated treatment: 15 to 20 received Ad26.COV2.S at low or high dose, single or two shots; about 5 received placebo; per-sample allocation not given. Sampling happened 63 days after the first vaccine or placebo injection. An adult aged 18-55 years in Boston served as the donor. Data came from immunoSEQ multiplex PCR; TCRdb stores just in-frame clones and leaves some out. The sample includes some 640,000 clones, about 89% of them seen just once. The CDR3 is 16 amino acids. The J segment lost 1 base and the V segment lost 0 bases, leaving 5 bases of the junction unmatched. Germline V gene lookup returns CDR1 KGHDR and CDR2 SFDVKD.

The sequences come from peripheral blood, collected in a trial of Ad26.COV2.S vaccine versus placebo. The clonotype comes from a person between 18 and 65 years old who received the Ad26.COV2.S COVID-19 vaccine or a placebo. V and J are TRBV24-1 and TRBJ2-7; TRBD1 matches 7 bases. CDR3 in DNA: TGTGCCACCAGTGATTTGAGCAGGACAGGATCCTACGAGCAGTACTTC. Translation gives CATSDLSRTGSYEQYF.